This TCR beta chain was profiled in a study of CD8 T cells in ankylosing spondylitis. The junction had 4 bases not matched to a gene; V was cut back by 2 bases and J by 1 base. This CDR3 spans 15 amino acids. Germline loops: CDR1 MNHEY, CDR2 SVGAGI. As to this clonotype: Antigen unknown.

Broader study findings: The authors reported significant enrichment of disease-linked clones in matched ankylosing spondylitis synovial fluid.

TCRdb fed the 5' RACE reads into MiXCR, producing one record per CDR3 protein. The sample consists of 250,000 to 300,000 distinct CDR3 sequences, roughly 18% of them appearing once. The sequenced material came from blood, either unsorted or a sorted T cell fraction (not recorded which). The V gene is TRBV6-5, the J gene TRBJ2-7; 8 nucleotides line up with TRBD2. The clonotype was recovered from a male donor with ankylosing spondylitis or in good health (not recorded which). The CDR3: CASSYQTSASYEQYF. The CDR3 nucleotides are TGTGCCAGCAGTTACCAGACTAGCGCGTCCTACGAGCAGTACTTC.